A selection of T cell receptor beta chains follows, all from one sample in a study of T cells after yellow fever vaccination. TCRdb itself ran the 5' RACE reads through MiXCR, one entry per CDR3 protein. The table includes under 700,000 distinct CDR3 sequences, about 17% detected once. The sample in question was PBMCs, obtained 5 days after the first yellow fever vaccination. These receptors were taken from a man younger than 30 who received the YFV17D yellow fever vaccine. Both conserved end residues are part of each CDR3. D genes are given only for firm matches. Only part of the rows carry a size: once, few, many, or a class if the clone is expanded.

size	D	V	J	CDR3	DNA
NA	NA	TRBV20-1	TRBJ2-7	CSARDPAGGSYEQYF	TGCAGTGCTAGAGATCCCGCAGGTGGGAGCTACGAGCAGTACTTC
NA	TRBD1	TRBV7-2	TRBJ2-2	CASSLGPQGAGELFF	TGTGCCAGCAGCTTGGGCCCACAGGGGGCCGGGGAGCTGTTTTTT
few	NA	TRBV5-1	TRBJ2-3	CASSSQGDPQYF	TGCGCCAGCAGCTCACAGGGAGATCCGCAGTATTTT
many	NA	TRBV29-1	TRBJ2-7	CSVARDNYEQYF	TGCAGCGTTGCCCGGGACAACTACGAGCAGTACTTC
few	NA	TRBV7-2	TRBJ1-1	CASSLGRSVTEAFF	TGTGCCAGCAGCTTAGGACGGTCAGTTACTGAAGCTTTCTTT
NA	NA	TRBV3-1	TRBJ2-2	CASSRYNTGELFF	TGTGCCAGCAGCCGCTACAACACCGGGGAGCTGTTTTTT
many	NA	TRBV12-3/TRBV12-4	TRBJ1-2	CASSPGLTVGYTF	TGTGCCAGCAGCCCGGGCCTAACCGTTGGCTACACCTTC
many	NA	TRBV7-9	TRBJ1-2	CASRSYGYTF	TGTGCCAGCAGATCCTATGGCTACACCTTC
many	NA	TRBV18	TRBJ2-5	CASSPYQETQYF	TGTGCCAGCAGTCCGTACCAAGAGACCCAGTACTTC
NA	NA	TRBV7-9	TRBJ1-1	CASMGGRTEAFF	TGTGCCAGCATGGGCGGGAGGACTGAAGCTTTCTTT
NA	NA	TRBV27	TRBJ1-2	CASRTGPNGYTF	TGTGCCAGCAGGACAGGCCCAAATGGCTACACCTTC
NA	NA	TRBV20-1	TRBJ1-5	CSASTASNQPQHF	TGCAGTGCTTCGACAGCTAGCAATCAGCCCCAGCATTTT
NA	NA	TRBV10-3	TRBJ1-3	CAIREGDTIYF	TGTGCCATCAGGGAGGGGGACACCATATATTTT
few	NA	TRBV7-2	TRBJ2-4	CASSFLAPVKNIQYF	TGTGCCAGCAGCTTCTTAGCGCCGGTAAAAAACATTCAGTACTTC
NA	NA	TRBV29-1	TRBJ1-3	CSVRGLYSGNTIYF	TGCAGCGTTCGGGGACTGTACTCTGGAAACACCATATATTTT
few	NA	TRBV19	TRBJ2-1	CASSLRDYPFNEQFF	TGTGCCAGTTCCCTCCGGGATTACCCCTTCAATGAGCAGTTCTTC
once	TRBD2	TRBV6-5	TRBJ2-7	CASSSTRGVDEQYF	TGTGCCAGCAGTAGTACTCGGGGGGTGGACGAGCAGTACTTC
NA	NA	TRBV12-3/TRBV12-4	TRBJ1-5	CASSLVGLGYQPQHF	TGTGCCAGCAGTTTAGTAGGTCTTGGGTATCAGCCCCAGCATTTT
NA	NA	TRBV25-1	TRBJ2-7	CASSSQNSYEQYF	TGTGCCAGCAGTTCACAGAACTCCTACGAGCAGTACTTC
few	NA	TRBV28	TRBJ1-5	CASTQTGNGEPQHF	TGTGCCAGCACCCAAACAGGGAACGGGGAGCCCCAGCATTTT
NA	NA	TRBV7-9	TRBJ1-1	CASSLEQGSEAFF	TGTGCCAGCAGCTTAGAACAGGGCAGTGAAGCTTTCTTT
few	TRBD2	TRBV20-1	TRBJ2-2	CSARVAGGTGELFF	TGCAGTGCTAGGGTAGCGGGGGGTACCGGGGAGCTGTTTTTT
few	TRBD1	TRBV19	TRBJ1-2	CASSPDRTGTGSYGYTF	TGTGCCAGTAGTCCTGACCGTACCGGGACAGGGTCGTATGGCTACACCTTC
few	NA	TRBV4-2	TRBJ1-1	CASSPWVGRGLNTEAFF	TGTGCCAGCAGCCCCTGGGTGGGTCGGGGCTTGAACACTGAAGCTTTCTTT
NA	TRBD2	TRBV15	TRBJ2-1	CATSRGLAGAYNEQFF	TGTGCCACCAGCAGGGGACTAGCTGGGGCCTACAATGAGCAGTTCTTC